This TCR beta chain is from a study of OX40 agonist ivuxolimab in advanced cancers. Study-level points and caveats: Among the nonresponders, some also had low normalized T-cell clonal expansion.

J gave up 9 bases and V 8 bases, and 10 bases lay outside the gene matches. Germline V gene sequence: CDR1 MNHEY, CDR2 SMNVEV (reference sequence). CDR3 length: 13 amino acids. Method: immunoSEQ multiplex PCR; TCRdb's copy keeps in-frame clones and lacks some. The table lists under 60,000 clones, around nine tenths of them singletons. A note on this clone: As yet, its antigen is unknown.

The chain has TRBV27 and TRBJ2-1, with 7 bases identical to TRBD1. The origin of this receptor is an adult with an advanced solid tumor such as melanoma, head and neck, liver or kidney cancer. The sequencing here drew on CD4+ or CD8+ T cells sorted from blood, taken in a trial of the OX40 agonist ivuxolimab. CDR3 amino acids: CASAQGLAGEQFF. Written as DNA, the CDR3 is TGTGCCAGCGCACAGGGGTTGGCGGGTGAGCAGTTCTTC.